Listed below are T cell receptor beta chains from one sample, sequenced in a study of T-cell memory formation after mild COVID-19. TCRdb re-called the 5' RACE reads with MiXCR, one entry per CDR3 protein. The sample comprises 560,000 or so distinct CDR3 sequences, roughly a sixth of which are singletons, and around 8.1% rests with the top ten. Sequencing was carried out using PBMCs or a T cell subset sorted from them (not recorded which). Source of these receptors: an adult woman who had mild COVID-19 (a few samples of this study predate the infection). Cell type and time point are not known. Both conserved end residues are part of each CDR3. The order of the fields is V gene, D gene, clone size, CDR3 length, J gene, CDR3 protein, CDR3 DNA. The D gene is left open where the match is weak. Only part of the rows carry a size: once, few, many, or a class if the clone is expanded.

TRBV12-3/TRBV12-4	-	-	14	TRBJ1-1	CASSPRTEVTEAFF	TGTGCAAGCAGCCCGCGGACAGAGGTGACTGAAGCTTTCTTT
TRBV28	-	-	18	TRBJ1-1	CASRPGAGGIRVGTEAFF	TGTGCCAGCAGGCCTGGGGCAGGTGGAATCCGGGTGGGCACTGAAGCTTTCTTT
TRBV4-2	-	many	16	TRBJ2-1	CASSQEGSSSYNEQFF	TGTGCCAGCAGCCAAGAGGGCAGCAGCTCCTACAATGAGCAGTTCTTC
TRBV20-1	TRBD2	-	15	TRBJ2-1	CSARDSGSSYNEQFF	TGCAGTGCTAGAGATAGCGGGAGCTCCTACAATGAGCAGTTCTTC
TRBV9	-	many	14	TRBJ2-1	CASSPNPTYNEQFF	TGTGCCAGCAGCCCCAACCCCACCTACAATGAGCAGTTCTTC
TRBV7-3	TRBD1	many	15	TRBJ1-2	CASSLTGTGDYGYTF	TGTGCCAGCAGCTTAACCGGGACAGGGGATTATGGCTACACCTTC
TRBV7-8	TRBD1	few	15	TRBJ2-1	CASSPKTGSYNEQFF	TGTGCCAGCAGCCCAAAGACAGGGAGCTACAATGAGCAGTTCTTC
TRBV3-1	-	few	16	TRBJ2-1	CASSQDMGGGVNEQFF	TGTGCCAGCAGCCAAGATATGGGGGGCGGAGTGAATGAGCAGTTCTTC
TRBV6-2/TRBV6-3	-	-	14	TRBJ1-1	CASSWGQVNTEAFF	TGTGCCAGCAGTTGGGGGCAGGTGAACACTGAAGCTTTCTTT
TRBV20-1	-	many	16	TRBJ1-1	CSARAWAGRTDTEAFF	TGCAGTGCTAGAGCTTGGGCGGGTCGTACCGACACTGAAGCTTTCTTT
TRBV4-1	-	-	14	TRBJ1-6	CASSQQEYNSPLHF	TGCGCCAGCAGCCAACAGGAGTATAATTCACCCCTCCACTTT
TRBV18	-	-	14	TRBJ1-2	CASSLNPANYGYTF	TGTGCCAGCTCACTGAATCCAGCTAACTATGGCTACACCTTC
TRBV4-2	TRBD2	-	19	TRBJ2-3	CASSQDIGLAGGSIDTQYF	TGTGCCAGCAGCCAAGATATCGGACTAGCGGGAGGCAGTATAGATACGCAGTATTTT
TRBV12-3/TRBV12-4	-	-	15	TRBJ1-6	CASSSTGRVNSPLHF	TGTGCCAGCAGTTCTACAGGGCGGGTTAATTCACCCCTCCACTTT
TRBV6-5	-	-	14	TRBJ1-1	CASCHREGNTEAFF	TGTGCCAGCTGCCACAGGGAGGGGAACACTGAAGCTTTCTTT
TRBV20-1	-	-	13	TRBJ2-1	CSARDGAHNEQFF	TGCAGTGCTAGAGACGGGGCCCACAATGAGCAGTTCTTC
TRBV20-1	TRBD1	-	12	TRBJ1-2	CSAPYRGYGYTF	TGCAGTGCTCCTTACAGGGGCTATGGCTACACCTTC
TRBV7-9	-	-	13	TRBJ1-1	CASSFQEDTEAFF	TGTGCCAGCAGCTTCCAGGAAGACACTGAAGCTTTCTTT
TRBV24-1	-	-	13	TRBJ1-1	CATSEPLTGEAFF	TGTGCCACCAGTGAACCCCTGACCGGGGAGGCTTTCTTT
TRBV7-6	TRBD2	few	17	TRBJ2-3	CASSLTPCCGRGYTQYF	TGTGCCAGCAGCTTAACCCCCTGCTGCGGGAGGGGATATACGCAGTATTTT
TRBV4-2	-	-	14	TRBJ2-7	CASSQEATAYEQYF	TGTGCCAGCAGCCAAGAGGCTACAGCCTACGAGCAGTACTTC
TRBV6-5	TRBD1	few	16	TRBJ1-2	CASSWGQGASGYGYTF	TGTGCCAGCAGTTGGGGACAGGGGGCGTCTGGCTATGGCTACACCTTC
TRBV7-9	-	few	14	TRBJ1-2	CASSLHTPGDGYTF	TGTGCCAGCAGCCTCCATACCCCTGGGGATGGCTACACCTTC
TRBV5-1	-	few	16	TRBJ2-3	CASSLVVAKGADTQYF	TGCGCCAGCAGCTTGGTCGTCGCCAAGGGGGCAGATACGCAGTATTTT
TRBV27	TRBD2	-	15	TRBJ2-1	CASSPGTRSYNEQFF	TGTGCCAGCAGTCCCGGGACTAGGTCCTACAATGAGCAGTTCTTC
TRBV20-1	TRBD1	few	14	TRBJ2-7	CSAREGTESYEQYF	TGCAGTGCTAGAGAAGGGACAGAGTCGTACGAGCAGTACTTC
TRBV29-1	-	-	14	TRBJ1-1	CSVDLPRGSGEAFF	TGCAGCGTTGACTTACCCAGGGGAAGTGGTGAAGCTTTCTTT
TRBV25-1	-	many	18	TRBJ2-5	CASSEEGWRRGIEETQYF	TGTGCCAGCAGTGAAGAGGGCTGGCGCAGGGGAATTGAAGAGACCCAGTACTTC
TRBV12-5	-	-	20	TRBJ1-1	CASGLVVSPGATSMNTEAFF	TGTGCTAGTGGTTTGGTAGTGAGTCCCGGAGCGACCTCGATGAACACTGAAGCTTTCTTT
TRBV4-3	-	-	15	TRBJ1-1	CASSQDTQFATEAFF	TGCGCCAGCAGCCAAGATACACAGTTTGCCACTGAAGCTTTCTTT
TRBV4-3	-	-	19	TRBJ2-3	CASSQTVERWELSTDTQYF	TGCGCCAGCAGCCAAACCGTGGAGCGGTGGGAGTTGAGCACAGATACGCAGTATTTT
TRBV6-1	-	many	13	TRBJ2-7	CASSDRENYEQYF	TGTGCCAGCAGTGATAGGGAAAACTACGAGCAGTACTTC
TRBV20-1	-	-	13	TRBJ2-1	CSARGGAFNEQFF	TGCAGTGCTAGAGGGGGGGCTTTCAATGAGCAGTTCTTC
TRBV5-1	-	-	16	TRBJ2-2	CASSLFGAENTGELFF	TGCGCCAGCAGCCTATTCGGGGCGGAGAACACCGGGGAGCTGTTTTTT
TRBV2	-	few	14	TRBJ2-5	CASSEWQGGETQYF	TGTGCCAGCAGTGAATGGCAGGGCGGCGAGACCCAGTACTTC
TRBV12-3/TRBV12-4	TRBD1	-	15	TRBJ1-1	CASSFSGSGGTEAFF	TGTGCCAGCAGTTTTTCCGGGTCAGGGGGCACTGAAGCTTTCTTT
TRBV20-1	TRBD2	few	17	TRBJ2-2	CSARDGASGWETGELFF	TGCAGTGCTAGAGATGGGGCTAGCGGGTGGGAAACCGGGGAGCTGTTTTTT
TRBV12-3/TRBV12-4	-	few	15	TRBJ2-1	CASSDSTRVLGEQFF	TGTGCCAGCAGCGACTCGACCAGGGTCTTGGGGGAGCAGTTCTTC
TRBV11-2	-	-	17	TRBJ2-7	CASSLAYVPATGYEQYF	TGTGCCAGCAGCTTAGCCTACGTCCCCGCAACTGGGTACGAGCAGTACTTC
TRBV10-3	TRBD2	few	16	TRBJ2-1	CAISDLAGGPANEQFF	TGTGCCATCAGTGACCTAGCGGGGGGGCCCGCCAATGAGCAGTTCTTC
TRBV27	TRBD1	few	15	TRBJ1-1	CASSLRAGGWTEAFF	TGTGCCAGCAGTTTACGCGCAGGGGGCTGGACTGAAGCTTTCTTT
TRBV20-1	-	many	16	TRBJ2-4	CSARVSRDLAKNIQYF	TGCAGTGCTAGAGTCTCTCGTGACCTAGCCAAAAACATTCAGTACTTC
TRBV15	-	-	15	TRBJ1-3	CATSRGRASGNTIYF	TGTGCCACCAGCAGAGGCAGAGCCTCTGGAAACACCATATATTTT
TRBV20-1	TRBD2	-	15	TRBJ2-5	CSALSLAGGQETQYF	TGCAGTGCCCTATCACTAGCGGGAGGCCAAGAGACCCAGTACTTC
TRBV7-9	-	few	17	TRBJ2-1	CASSLGFTQGVGNEQFF	TGTGCCAGCAGCTTAGGCTTTACCCAGGGAGTGGGCAATGAGCAGTTCTTC
TRBV28	-	few	15	TRBJ2-7	CASSLQEGWGYEQYF	TGTGCCAGCAGCCTCCAAGAGGGATGGGGTTACGAGCAGTACTTC
TRBV18	-	few	14	TRBJ2-3	CASSRQDPKDTQYF	TGTGCCAGCTCACGACAAGACCCAAAAGATACGCAGTATTTT
TRBV5-1	-	-	13	TRBJ1-1	CASKLAGNTEAFF	TGCGCCAGCAAATTGGCAGGCAACACTGAAGCTTTCTTT
TRBV5-4	-	-	15	TRBJ2-1	CASSLSQGSRNEQFF	TGTGCCAGCAGCTTGAGCCAGGGGAGTAGGAATGAGCAGTTCTTC
TRBV30	TRBD2	few	15	TRBJ2-5	CAWSVFSGSGETQYF	TGTGCCTGGAGTGTATTTAGCGGGAGCGGAGAGACCCAGTACTTC
TRBV12-3/TRBV12-4	TRBD1	few	18	TRBJ1-2	CASTFGPPGQGPSYGYTF	TGTGCCAGCACTTTTGGTCCACCGGGACAGGGGCCTTCGTATGGCTACACCTTC
TRBV11-2	TRBD1	-	15	TRBJ2-7	CASRSPGQGDYEQYF	TGTGCCAGCAGATCGCCGGGACAGGGGGACTACGAGCAGTACTTC
TRBV6-5	-	few	14	TRBJ2-1	CASSPWRGNNEQFF	TGTGCCAGCAGTCCGTGGCGGGGAAACAATGAGCAGTTCTTC
TRBV5-1	-	few	14	TRBJ2-3	CASSLVLKTDTQYF	TGCGCCAGCAGCTTGGTGCTCAAGACGGATACGCAGTATTTT
TRBV20-1	-	few	13	TRBJ2-7	CSARVLEHYEQYF	TGCAGTGCTAGAGTACTGGAACACTACGAGCAGTACTTC
TRBV7-9	-	-	14	TRBJ1-6	CASSLVQANSPLHF	TGTGCCAGCAGCTTAGTCCAGGCCAATTCACCCCTCCACTTT
TRBV7-9	-	-	14	TRBJ2-7	CASSTTGSSYEQYF	TGTGCCAGCAGCACAACAGGGAGCTCCTACGAGCAGTACTTC
TRBV3-1	-	few	16	TRBJ2-5	CASSQDLVFPRETQYF	TGTGCCAGCAGCCAAGATTTGGTCTTCCCCCGGGAGACCCAGTACTTC
TRBV20-1	-	-	13	TRBJ2-7	CSARESGMYEQYF	TGCAGTGCTAGAGAGTCCGGGATGTACGAGCAGTACTTC